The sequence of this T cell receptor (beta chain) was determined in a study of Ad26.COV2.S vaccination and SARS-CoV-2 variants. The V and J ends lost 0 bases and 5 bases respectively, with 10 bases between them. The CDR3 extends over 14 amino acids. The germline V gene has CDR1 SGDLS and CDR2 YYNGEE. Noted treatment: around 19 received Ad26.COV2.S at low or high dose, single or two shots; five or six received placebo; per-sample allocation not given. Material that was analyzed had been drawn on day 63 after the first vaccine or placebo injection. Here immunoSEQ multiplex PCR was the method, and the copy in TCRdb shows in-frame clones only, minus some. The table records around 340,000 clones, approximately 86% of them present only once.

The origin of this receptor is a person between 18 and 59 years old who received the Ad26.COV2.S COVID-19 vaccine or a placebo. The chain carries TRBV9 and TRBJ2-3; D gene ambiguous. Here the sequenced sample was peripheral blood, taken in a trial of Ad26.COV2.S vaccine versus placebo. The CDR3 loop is CASSVATKGDTQYF. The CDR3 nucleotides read TGTGCCAGCAGCGTAGCTACTAAGGGAGATACGCAGTATTTT.